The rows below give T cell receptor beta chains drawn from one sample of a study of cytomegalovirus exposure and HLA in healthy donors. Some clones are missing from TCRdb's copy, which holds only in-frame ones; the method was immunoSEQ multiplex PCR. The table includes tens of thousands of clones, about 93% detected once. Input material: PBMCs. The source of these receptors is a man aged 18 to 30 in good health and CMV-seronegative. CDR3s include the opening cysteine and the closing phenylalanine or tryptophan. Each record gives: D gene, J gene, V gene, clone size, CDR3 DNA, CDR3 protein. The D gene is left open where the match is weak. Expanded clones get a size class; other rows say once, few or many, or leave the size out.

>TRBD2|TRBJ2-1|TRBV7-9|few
TGTGCCAGCAGCTTATTTAGCGGGAGGGCCGACTACAATGAGCAGTTCTTC
CASSLFSGRADYNEQFF
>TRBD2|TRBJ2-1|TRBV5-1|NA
TGCGCCAGCAGCTCCAGGACTAGCGGGAGGGTAGATGAGCAGTTCTTC
CASSSRTSGRVDEQFF
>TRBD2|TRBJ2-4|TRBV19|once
TGTGCCAGTAGTAGACCAGCGGGAGTTGACAAAAACATTCAGTACTTC
CASSRPAGVDKNIQYF
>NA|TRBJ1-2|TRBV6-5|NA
TGTGCCAGCAGTTTCACAGGGCGGAGTGGCTACACCTTC
CASSFTGRSGYTF
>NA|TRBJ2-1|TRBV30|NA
TGTGCCTGGAAAAGGGAGTTCTCCTACAATGAGCAGTTCTTC
CAWKREFSYNEQFF
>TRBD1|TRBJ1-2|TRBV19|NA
TGTGCCAGCGACGGAGAAGGACAGGGATCCTATGGCTACACCTTC
CASDGEGQGSYGYTF
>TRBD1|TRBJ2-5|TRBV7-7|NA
TGTGCCAGCAGCTCCGCCCTTGGGACAGCTTTTTTCCAAGAGACCCAGTACTTC
CASSSALGTAFFQETQYF
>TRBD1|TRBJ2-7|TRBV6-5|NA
TGTGCCAGCAGTTATCTAACAGGGGGAGGCTACGAGCAGTACTTC
CASSYLTGGGYEQYF
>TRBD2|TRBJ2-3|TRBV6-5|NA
TGTGCCAGCCGGCCGGGGGGAGAAACAGATACGCAGTATTTT
CASRPGGETDTQYF
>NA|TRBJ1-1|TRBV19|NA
TGTGCCAGTAGTAGTACATATGAAGCTTTCTTT
CASSSTYEAFF
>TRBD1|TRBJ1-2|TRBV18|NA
TGTGCCAGCTCACTCCGCCGGGACAGGGGTTATGGCTACACCTTC
CASSLRRDRGYGYTF
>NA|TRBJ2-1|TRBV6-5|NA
TGTGCCAGCAGTTACTCGCCGGCAGGGGCAGGGTATGAGCAGTTCTTC
CASSYSPAGAGYEQFF
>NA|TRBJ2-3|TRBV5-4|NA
TGTGCCAGCAGCTTGTCCGGGTGGGGCCCAGATACGCAGTATTTT
CASSLSGWGPDTQYF
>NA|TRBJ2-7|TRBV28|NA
TGTGCCAGCAGTCTAGGAGTTCTTTACGAGCAGTACTTC
CASSLGVLYEQYF
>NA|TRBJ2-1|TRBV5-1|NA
TGCGCCAGCAGCTTGGAGGCTAGCAGCTACAATGAGCAGTTCTTC
CASSLEASSYNEQFF
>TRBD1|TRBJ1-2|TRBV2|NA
TGTGCCATGGGACAGTCCTTCTATGGCTACACCTTC
CAMGQSFYGYTF
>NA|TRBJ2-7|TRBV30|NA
TGTGCCTGGAGTTCGGGACTCTACGAGCAGTACTTC
CAWSSGLYEQYF
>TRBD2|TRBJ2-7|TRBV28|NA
TGTGCCAGCTCAGGTTCCGGGACTAGCGGACAATGGACGGCCTACGAGCAGTACTTC
CASSGSGTSGQWTAYEQYF
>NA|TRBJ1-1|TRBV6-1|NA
TGTGCCAGCAGTGAAGTTAGCAACACTGAAGCTTTCTTT
CASSEVSNTEAFF
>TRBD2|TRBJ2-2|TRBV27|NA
TGTGCCAGCAGTTTAGGGGCTAGGACTAGCGGGAGTTACCCCGGGGAGCTGTTTTTT
CASSLGARTSGSYPGELFF
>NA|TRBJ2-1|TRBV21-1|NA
TGTGCCAGCAGCCCAGGTCCCTACAATGAGCAGTTCTTC
CASSPGPYNEQFF
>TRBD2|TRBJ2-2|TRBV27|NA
TGTGCCAGCAGTTTATCGTGGGGACTAGTCAACACCGGGGAGCTGTTTTTT
CASSLSWGLVNTGELFF
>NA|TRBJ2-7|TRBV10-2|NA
TGCGCCAGCCGGGACAACCCCTACGAGCAGTACTTC
CASRDNPYEQYF
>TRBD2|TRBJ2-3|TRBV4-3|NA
TGCGCCAGCAGCCAAGACGGGGGAGGGCCATCAGATACGCAGTATTTT
CASSQDGGGPSDTQYF
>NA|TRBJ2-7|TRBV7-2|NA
TGTGCCAGCAGCTTAGCCCCGACAGATGCCTACGAGCAGTACTTC
CASSLAPTDAYEQYF
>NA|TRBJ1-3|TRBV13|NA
TGTGCCAGCAGCTTAAAACATTCTGGAAACACCATATATTTT
CASSLKHSGNTIYF
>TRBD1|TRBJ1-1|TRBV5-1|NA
TGCGCCAGCAGCACTGGACAGGGTATGAACACTGAAGCTTTCTTT
CASSTGQGMNTEAFF
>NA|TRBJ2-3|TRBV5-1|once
TGCGCCAGCAGCTTGACAGGGCTAAGCACAGATACGCAGTATTTT
CASSLTGLSTDTQYF
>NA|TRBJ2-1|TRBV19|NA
TGTGCCAGTAGTATGGAGGGCCACCAAGACTACAATGAGCAGTTCTTC
CASSMEGHQDYNEQFF
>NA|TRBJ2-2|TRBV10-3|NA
TGTGCCATCAGTGCCCATGACGGGCAGGGGGGCACCGGGGAGCTGTTTTTT
CAISAHDGQGGTGELFF
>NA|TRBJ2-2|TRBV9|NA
TGTGCCAGCAGCACAGTGAACACCGGGGAGCTGTTTTTT
CASSTVNTGELFF
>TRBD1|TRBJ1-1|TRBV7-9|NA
TGTGCCAGCAGAGCCGGGACAGGGGGCACTGAAGCTTTCTTT
CASRAGTGGTEAFF
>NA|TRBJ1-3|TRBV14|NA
TGTGCCAGCAGCCAAGGGTCCGGGCGGGCTCTCTCTGGAAACACCATATATTTT
CASSQGSGRALSGNTIYF
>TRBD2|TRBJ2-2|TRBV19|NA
TGTGCCAGTAGTCCAGCGGGATATTTTAGCGGGAGGAACACCGGGGAGCTGTTTTTT
CASSPAGYFSGRNTGELFF
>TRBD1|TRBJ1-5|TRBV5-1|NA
TGCGCCAGCAGCTTGACAGGGGACAATCAGCCCCAGCATTTT
CASSLTGDNQPQHF
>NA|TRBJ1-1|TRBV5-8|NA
TGTGCCAGCAGCCCGCGGCTCCGGGACACCGAAACGAACACTGAAGCTTTCTTT
CASSPRLRDTETNTEAFF
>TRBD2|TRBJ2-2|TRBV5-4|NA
TGTGCCAGCAGCTCGGGACTAGCGGGAGTGGGTGCGAACACCGGGGAGCTGTTTTTT
CASSSGLAGVGANTGELFF
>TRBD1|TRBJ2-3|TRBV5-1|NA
TGCGCCAGCAGCCAGGGGGCGAGCACAGATACGCAGTATTTT
CASSQGASTDTQYF
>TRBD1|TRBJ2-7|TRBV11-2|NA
TGTGCCAGCAGCCCCCCCGGACAGGGGGCTTCCTACGAGCAGTACTTC
CASSPPGQGASYEQYF
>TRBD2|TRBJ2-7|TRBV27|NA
TGTGCCAGCAGTTTATCTCCAGCGGGAGGAATCTACGAGCAGTACTTC
CASSLSPAGGIYEQYF
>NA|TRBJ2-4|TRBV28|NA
TGTGCCAGCAAAAACGCGCTCTCAATCATTCAGTACTTC
CASKNALSIIQYF
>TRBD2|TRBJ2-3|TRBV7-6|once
TGTGCCAGCAGCTTTGCTAGCGGGATAACAGATACGCAGTATTTT
CASSFASGITDTQYF
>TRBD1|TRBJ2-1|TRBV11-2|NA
TGTGCCAGCAGCCAGACAGGGAATGAGCAGTTCTTC
CASSQTGNEQFF
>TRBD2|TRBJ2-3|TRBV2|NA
TGTGCCAGCAGCGAGGGACTAGCGGGAGGAGATACGCAGTATTTT
CASSEGLAGGDTQYF
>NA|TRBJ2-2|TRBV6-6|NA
TGTGCCAGCAACCCTAAGAACACCGGGGAGCTGTTTTTT
CASNPKNTGELFF
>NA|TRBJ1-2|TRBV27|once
TGTGCCAGCAGCTATGACGGGTTTGTAGGCTACACCTTC
CASSYDGFVGYTF
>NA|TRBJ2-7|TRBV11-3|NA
TGTGCCAGCAGCCGGGAGAGGATGGGGGAGCAGTACTTC
CASSRERMGEQYF
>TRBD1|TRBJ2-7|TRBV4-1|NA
TGCGCCAGCAGCCAAGAGGGACAGCCTTTTGACGAGCAGTACTTC
CASSQEGQPFDEQYF
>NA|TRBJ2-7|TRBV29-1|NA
TGCAGCGTTGAGTCATACGGGCGGGGATACTACGAGCAGTACTTC
CSVESYGRGYYEQYF
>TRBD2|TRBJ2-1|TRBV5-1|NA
TGCGCCAGCAGCTTGCCGACTAGCGGGAGGGATGAGCAGTTCTTC
CASSLPTSGRDEQFF
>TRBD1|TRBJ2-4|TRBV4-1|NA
TGCGCCAGCAGCCAACTTGGGACAGGGCAAAACATTCAGTACTTC
CASSQLGTGQNIQYF
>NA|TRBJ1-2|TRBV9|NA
TGTGCCAGCAGCGGACTGGACAGACCCTATGGCTACACCTTC
CASSGLDRPYGYTF
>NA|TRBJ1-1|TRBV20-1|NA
TGCAGTGCACTCGGTCACACTGAAGCTTTCTTT
CSALGHTEAFF